These 30 T cell receptor beta chains originate from one sample sequenced in a study of blood T cell repertoires in COVID-19. Some clones are missing from TCRdb's copy, which holds only in-frame ones; the method was immunoSEQ multiplex PCR. The profile covers about 260,000 clones, with around 84% appearing a single time and 4.2% taken by the ten largest. Specimen: peripheral blood. These receptors originate from a man aged 55 to 70 with acute or convalescent COVID-19.

This chain joins TRBV11-2 and TRBJ2-2, with 7 bases lining up with TRBD2. Germline CDR1 reads SGHAT; CDR2 reads FQNNGV. This CDR3 spans 16 amino acids. Trimming at V came to 3 bases and at J to 5 bases, leaving 9 bases not matched to a gene. DNA for the CDR3: TGTGCCAGCAGCTTGGGGGGGAAGTTGGAGACCGGGGAGCTGTTTTTT. Translating it yields CASSLGGKLETGELFF.

This chain links TRBV7-2 with TRBJ2-5, with D tentatively TRBD2 (7 bases). The CDR3 totals 17 residues. Between the trimmed V and J ends, which lost 5 bases and 5 bases, there was a span of 24 bases. Germline loops: CDR1 SGHTA, CDR2 FQGNSA. DNA of the CDR3: TGTGCCAGCAGCCCTAGCCTTAGGAACAAGGGGGGGGAGACCCAGTACTTC. Translating it yields CASSPSLRNKGGETQYF.

The chain uses TRBV5-1 and TRBJ2-5; 7 bases line up with TRBD1. The CDR3 runs 16 residues. Germline CDR1 is SGHRS and CDR2 is YFSETQ. V was clipped by 0 bases and J by 3 bases; unmatched bases: 8. This CDR3 reads CASSLAGTVSKETQYF. The DNA for the CDR3 is TGCGCCAGCAGCTTGGCCGGGACAGTGAGCAAAGAGACCCAGTACTTC.

Regarding this clone: The sample has other DNA sequences that encode this CDR3 too. This sequence joins TRBV5-1 and TRBJ1-2; 7 bases align to TRBD1. Germline CDR1 is SGHRS and CDR2 is YFSETQ. Trimming removed 0 bases from V and 7 bases from J; junction bases left unmatched: 6. This CDR3 region has 14 residues. The CDR3 nucleotides are TGCGCCAGCAGCTTGGGTGACAGGGTTGGTGGCTACACCTTC. Translating gives CASSLGDRVGGYTF.

This chain connects TRBV7-2 to TRBJ2-1, with 8 bases aligning to TRBD1. The CDR3 is 15 residues long. Germline V lookup: CDR1 SGHTA, CDR2 FQGNSA. The ends lost 3 bases at V and 7 bases at J; junction bases unmatched: 8. The CDR3 DNA follows: TGTGCCAGCAGCTTTGACGGACAGGGTCGGAATGAGCAGTTCTTC. Its protein is CASSFDGQGRNEQFF.

The chain uses TRBV27 and TRBJ2-4; the match to TRBD1 covers 8 bases. This CDR3 comprises 17 residues. From germline, CDR1 is MNHEY and CDR2 SMNVEV (reference sequence). The V segment lost 5 bases and the J segment 1 base; nucleotides outside the gene matches: 10. The CDR3 sequence is CASSVDRVDRAKNIQYF. In DNA, the CDR3 is TGTGCCAGCAGTGTGGACAGGGTCGATAGGGCCAAAAACATTCAGTACTTC.

This clone was detected once. J is TRBJ1-6 and V is TRBV15; D is unclear. Germline CDR1 is LNHNV and CDR2 is YYDKDF (reference sequence). V lost 8 bases, J lost 9 bases, and 23 bases lay in between. CDR3 size: 16 residues. The CDR3 region is CATSNFQQLPISPLHF. For the CDR3, the DNA is TGTGCCACCTCCAATTTCCAACAGTTACCAATTTCACCCCTCCACTTT. Drawing the rest from reference TRBV15 and TRBJ1-6, the complete variable domain is DAMVIQNPRYQVTQFGKPVTLSCSQTLNHNVMYWYQQKSSQAPKLLFHYYDKDFNNEADTPDNFQSRRPNTSFCFLDIRSPGLGDTAMYLCATSNFQQLPISPLHFGNGTRLTVT.

CDR3 residues: CASSQAGSGFGNTIYF. In nucleotides, the CDR3 is TGCGCCAGCAGCCAGGCCGGATCGGGGTTCGGAAACACCATATATTTT. V is TRBV4-1 and J is TRBJ1-3; D gene ambiguous. The ends were cut back, 3 bases at V and 4 bases at J, with 16 bases in the middle. Germline V gives CDR1 MGHRA, CDR2 YSYEKL. The CDR3 is 16 residues long.

The chain uses TRBV30 and TRBJ2-1; 11 bases agree with TRBD2. With 3 bases clipped from V and 9 bases from J, the junction kept 10 bases outside the gene matches. The CDR3 is 15 residues long. From germline, CDR1 is GTSNPN and CDR2 SVGIG (reference sequence). The CDR3 loop reads CAWSRGLAVTVEQFF. Here the CDR3 DNA reads TGTGCCTGGAGCAGGGGACTAGCGGTGACGGTTGAGCAGTTCTTC. The entire variable domain, with the rest obtained from reference TRBV30 and TRBJ2-1, is as follows: SQTIHQWPATLVQPVGSPLSLECTVEGTSNPNLYWYRQAAGRGLQLLFYSVGIGQISSEVPQNLSASRPQDRQFILSSKKLLLSDSGFYLCAWSRGLAVTVEQFFGPGTRLTVL.

V gene TRBV21-1 combines with J gene TRBJ2-2; no DNA check was done on the table's D call, TRBD2. TRBV21-1 is a pseudogene. This CDR3 has 19 residues. CDR3 DNA: TGTGCCAGCAGCACGGGACTAGCGGGAGGGCCTATTTTAACCGGGGAGCTGTTTTTT. Residues: CASSTGLAGGPILTGELFF.

The V and J genes are TRBV6-6 and TRBJ2-3; 14 bases align to TRBD2. There are 16 residues in the CDR3. Germline lookup yields CDR1 MNHNY and CDR2 SVGAGI (reference sequence). Losses at the gene ends were 0 bases for V and 6 bases for J; bases not matched to a gene: 2. The CDR3 DNA reads TGTGCCAGCAGTTACTCGGGGACTAGCGGGGGCGATACGCAGTATTTT. Translated, it gives CASSYSGTSGGDTQYF.

V usage is TRBV3-1 (or the pseudogene TRBV3-2) and J usage is TRBJ2-1; TRBD2 matches 7 bases. The trim removed 5 bases at V and 5 bases at J, leaving 9 bases unmatched. Looked up from germline, CDR1 is LGHDT and CDR2 is YNNKEL (reference sequence). The length of the CDR3 is 15 residues. In DNA form, the CDR3 reads TGTGCCAGCAGCACGAGTGTTAGCGGGCACAATGAGCAGTTCTTC. The encoded protein is CASSTSVSGHNEQFF.

The chain uses TRBV19 and TRBJ1-5, with TRBD1 matching 9 bases. V was pared by 3 bases and J by 6 bases, with 6 bases of the junction left unmatched. CDR1 LNHDA and CDR2 SQIVND come from the germline V gene (reference sequence). This CDR3 region has 15 residues. CDR3 in amino acids: CASSIRDRDSQPQHF. In DNA, the CDR3 is TGTGCCAGTAGTATCCGGGACAGGGACTCTCAGCCCCAGCATTTT.

The chain combines TRBV5-6 with TRBJ2-3; the D gene is possibly TRBD1 (6 bases). Germline V gene lookup returns CDR1 SGHDT and CDR2 YYEEEE. The CDR3 is 11 residues long. With 3 bases removed from V and 11 bases from J, the gap between germline ends came to 10 bases. CDR3 residues: CASSSWDKQYF. The DNA of the CDR3 is TGTGCCAGCAGCTCGTGGGACAAGCAGTATTTT.

The chain carries TRBV2 and TRBJ2-7; 7 bases are a match to TRBD2. V dropped 3 bases and J dropped 6; count of bases not matched to a gene: 5. Looked up from germline, CDR1 is SNHLY and CDR2 is FYNNEI. The CDR3 totals 13 residues. The CDR3 loop reads CASSEREQGEQYF. CDR3 DNA sequence: TGTGCCAGCAGTGAGCGGGAGCAGGGCGAGCAGTACTTC. The variable domain in full, completed from reference TRBV2 and TRBJ2-7, reads EPEVTQTPSHQVTQMGQEVILRCVPISNHLYFYWYRQILGQKVEFLVSFYNNEISEKSEIFDDQFSVERPDGSNFTLKIRSTKLEDSAMYFCASSEREQGEQYFGPGTRLTVT.

V is TRBV5-8 and J is TRBJ1-3; 7 positions agree with TRBD1. Germline trimming cut 1 base from V and 4 bases from J; bases unmatched to any gene: 5. Germline CDR1 SGHTS, CDR2 YDEGEE. The CDR3 covers 15 residues. CDR3 sequence (DNA): TGTGCCAGCAGCTTGAACAGGGGTGCCGGAAACACCATATATTTT. It encodes CASSLNRGAGNTIYF.

V usage is TRBV29-1 and J usage is TRBJ2-1; 7 nucleotides align to TRBD2. J was trimmed by 6 bases and V by 7 bases; bases with no gene match: 9. This CDR3 has 13 residues. The germline gives CDR1 SQVTM, CDR2 ANQGSEA. As DNA, the CDR3 is TGCAGCGGAACCGGGACTACCATCAATGAGCAGTTCTTC. Translation gives CSGTGTTINEQFF.

The chain uses TRBV30 and TRBJ2-7, with TRBD1 identical over 7 bases. The CDR3 totals 13 residues. Looked up from germline, CDR1 is GTSNPN and CDR2 is SVGIG (reference sequence). Trimming took 1 base from V and 6 from J; bases not matched to a gene: 6. The CDR3 spells CAWSGARGSEQYF. The CDR3 nucleotides are TGTGCCTGGAGTGGGGCCAGGGGGAGCGAGCAGTACTTC.

This chain links TRBV19 with TRBJ2-1, with D perhaps TRBD2 (6 bases). The CDR3 runs to 15 residues. Deletions cut 6 bases from V and 2 bases from J, with 14 bases between. CDR1 is LNHDA, CDR2 SQIVND, per germline (reference sequence). This CDR3 reads CASRGGSYAYNEQFF. The CDR3, as DNA: TGTGCCAGTAGAGGAGGGAGTTACGCCTACAATGAGCAGTTCTTC.

This clone was detected only a few times. This chain links TRBV11-2 with TRBJ1-1; D call uncertain. Germline-derived CDR1 and CDR2 are SGHAT and FQNNGV. The CDR3 is 13 residues long. Trimming took off 1 base at V and 10 bases at J, with 13 bases between the two ends. CDR3 protein: CASSLGQREGAFF. Here the CDR3 DNA reads TGTGCCAGCAGCTTAGGCCAAAGGGAGGGAGCTTTCTTT.

This chain uses TRBV27 with TRBJ2-3; weak D call: TRBD2 (6 bases). V lost 4 bases, J lost 4 bases, and 12 bases lay in between. Germline V gene sequence: CDR1 MNHEY, CDR2 SMNVEV (reference sequence). The CDR3 is made up of 14 amino acids. CDR3 nucleotide sequence: TGTGCCAGCAGTTCCCCGGGGGTCCCAGATACGCAGTATTTT. Translated: CASSSPGVPDTQYF.

This clone was counted ten times or more. The CDR3 DNA reads TGTGCCAGCAGCTCACAGGGGCTAAGACAGCCCCAGCATTTT. It codes for CASSSQGLRQPQHF. This chain links TRBV7-9 with TRBJ1-5, with 7 bases lining up with TRBD1. The CDR3 has 14 residues. The J segment lost 7 bases and the V segment lost 4 bases, leaving 7 bases of the junction unmatched. The V gene's germline CDR1 is SEHNR and CDR2 FQNEAQ (reference sequence).

The V and J genes are TRBV25-1 and TRBJ1-1; the D gene is possibly TRBD1 (5 bases). The CDR3 length is 15 residues. Germline CDR1 reads MGHDK; CDR2 reads SYGVNS. V shed 1 base and J shed 7 bases, with 16 bases lying between them. The CDR3 is CASSESKGASGEAFF. As DNA, the CDR3 is TGTGCCAGCAGTGAATCGAAAGGGGCCTCGGGTGAAGCTTTCTTT.

The chain combines TRBV7-2 with TRBJ1-4, with D possibly matching TRBD1 (5 bases). V was trimmed by 3 bases and J by 8 bases, leaving 16 bases between them. Germline CDR1 SGHTA, CDR2 FQGNSA. The CDR3 has 15 residues. The CDR3 is CASSLGDSRGEKLFF. As DNA, the CDR3 is TGTGCCAGCAGCTTGGGGGACTCCCGAGGAGAAAAACTGTTTTTT.

CDR3 amino acids: CASTARGLEHTEAFF. The CDR3 bases are TGTGCCAGTACGGCGCGGGGACTAGAACACACTGAAGCTTTCTTT. J is TRBJ1-1 and V is TRBV19; tentatively, D is TRBD1 (5 bases). V was trimmed by 7 bases and J by 3 bases, leaving 18 bases between them. CDR1 and CDR2 from the germline V gene are LNHDA and SQIVND (reference sequence). This CDR3 has 15 amino acids.

The J gene is TRBJ2-2, the V gene TRBV3-1 (or the pseudogene TRBV3-2), with 7 positions matching TRBD2. CDR3 size: 15 residues. CDR1 is LGHDT, CDR2 YNNKEL, per germline (reference sequence). J was trimmed by 6 bases and V by 1 base; bases with no gene match: 5. The CDR3 sequence: CASSQGGGLAGELFF. The CDR3 region has the DNA TGTGCCAGCAGCCAAGGGGGAGGGCTGGCCGGGGAGCTGTTTTTT.

The rearrangement links TRBV25-1 to TRBJ1-1, with TRBD1 matching over 7 bases. Trimming removed 0 bases from V and 2 bases from J; junction bases left unmatched: 12. CDR3 length equals 18 residues. CDR1 is MGHDK, CDR2 SYGVNS, per germline. CDR3 sequence reads: CASSEYQAGGTRNTEAFF. The CDR3 DNA reads as TGTGCCAGCAGTGAATATCAGGCAGGGGGGACTCGAAACACTGAAGCTTTCTTT.

The V call is TRBV3-1 (or the pseudogene TRBV3-2), the J call TRBJ2-7, with TRBD2 identical over 7 bases. Germline V lookup: CDR1 LGHDT, CDR2 YNNKEL (reference sequence). The CDR3 is 14 amino acids. V shed 2 bases, J shed 2 bases, and the junction held 3 bases outside the gene matches. CDR3 bases: TGTGCCAGCAGCCAAAGAGCGGGGCCCTACGAGCAGTACTTC. Translation gives CASSQRAGPYEQYF.

This chain links TRBV9 with TRBJ2-1; possibly TRBD1 for D (6 bases). Trimming took off 3 bases at V and 2 bases at J, with 15 bases between the two ends. The germline V gene encodes CDR1 SGDLS and CDR2 YYNGEE. The CDR3 loop spans 16 amino acids. CDR3 nucleotide sequence: TGTGCCAGCAGCGGTTACAGGGTGGGCACCTACAATGAGCAGTTCTTC. Amino acid sequence: CASSGYRVGTYNEQFF.

The J gene is TRBJ2-5, the V gene TRBV29-1, with no clear D. From germline, CDR1 is SQVTM and CDR2 ANQGSEA. V was shortened by 6 bases and J by 1 base, with 9 bases between the two germline ends. The length of the CDR3 is 12 residues. For the CDR3, the DNA is TGCAGCGTATGGGCCCTCCAAGAGACCCAGTACTTC. Amino acids: CSVWALQETQYF.